The clone carrying this T cell receptor (beta chain) was found a few times. After removal of 6 bases from V and 10 bases from J, the junction contained 7 bases not matched to a gene. Germline V lookup: CDR1 MDHEN, CDR2 SYDVKM. The CDR3 totals 12 residues. The sample belongs to a study of blood T cell repertoires in COVID-19. Seattle's cohort entered during active infection and was followed longitudinally. Under the authors' procedure: Nucleated cell counts were estimated from reference gene primer amplification. Clones were sequenced by immunoSEQ multiplex PCR, and TCRdb holds only the in-frame ones, with some missing. V and J calls and clone size are given by that table; D and trimming were obtained from the DNA. This table has some 120,000 clones, 85% appearing once.

The chain recombines TRBV28 with TRBJ1-1; TRBD1 matches at 8 bases. This receptor was taken from a woman aged 80 or over with COVID-19, enrolled during active disease. The source material was peripheral blood. CDR3 sequence reads: CASSPRGRAAFF. Here the CDR3 DNA reads TGTGCCAGCAGCCCCAGGGGGCGCGCAGCTTTCTTT.